The table lists the clone carrying this TCR beta chain with a few counts. Its antigen is still unknown. This specimen comes from a study of response to subunit inactivated influenza vaccine. Study conclusions and caveats: Seasonal influenza vaccination, on each occasion, was suggested by the authors to recruit few new T cells.

Using its own MiXCR run on the RT-PCR reads, TCRdb lists one record per CDR3 protein. In the table there are fewer than 600,000 distinct CDR3 sequences, 6% to 9% of which are singletons. V was pared by 10 bases and J by 0 bases, with 19 bases between. The germline V gene encodes CDR1 LNHDA and CDR2 SQIVND (reference sequence). This CDR3 comprises 16 residues. Sequencing used PBMCs from blood, obtained about 24 months after vaccination. V gene TRBV19 combines with J gene TRBJ1-5, with D maybe TRBD1 (6 bases). This TCR came from a man aged 50-75 years who received an inactivated influenza vaccine. This CDR3 is CATRPLGQTSNQPQHF. DNA of the CDR3: TGTGCCACCCGACCCCTCGGACAGACTAGCAATCAGCCCCAGCATTTT.